The next 14 T cell receptor beta chains were all read from a single sample in a study of chemoradiotherapy in HPV16-positive cancers. Clones were sequenced by immunoSEQ multiplex PCR, and TCRdb holds only the in-frame ones, with some missing. The data contain about 68,000 clones, roughly 90% of them singletons. Sequenced here: blood, sampled from a patient who underwent chemoradiotherapy. The receptors were gathered from a human donor with HPV-associated anogenital cancer.

V gene TRBV7-2 combines with J gene TRBJ2-6; D is possibly TRBD1 (6 bases). There are 16 residues in the CDR3. The V end was cut by 0 bases, the J end by 2 bases, with 8 bases between. Germline CDR1 SGHTA, CDR2 FQGNSA. CDR3 loop: CASSLAPGAGANVLTF. In DNA form, the CDR3 reads TGTGCCAGCAGCTTAGCGCCAGGGGCTGGGGCCAACGTCCTGACTTTC.

The chain couples TRBV6-6 to TRBJ2-1, with 12 bases fitting TRBD2. CDR1 and CDR2 from the germline V gene are MNHNY and SVGAGI (reference sequence). This CDR3 contains 15 residues. V lost 6 bases and J lost 6; bases outside the gene matches: 6. CDR3 residues: CASSPTSGRFNEQFF. CDR3 DNA sequence: TGTGCCAGCAGCCCAACTAGCGGGAGGTTCAATGAGCAGTTCTTC.

This chain connects TRBV29-1 to TRBJ2-1; D gene unclear. This CDR3 has 14 residues. With 3 bases removed from V and 1 base from J, the gap between germline ends came to 10 bases. Per germline, CDR1 SQVTM and CDR2 ANQGSEA. The CDR3 loop is CSVEAGTSYNEQFF. The CDR3 region has the DNA TGCAGCGTTGAGGCAGGTACTTCCTACAATGAGCAGTTCTTC.

The chain uses TRBV7-6 and TRBJ2-1; no definite D call. The ends were cut back, 5 bases at V and 0 bases at J, with 11 bases in the middle. The CDR3 spans 15 residues. CDR1 and CDR2 from the germline V gene are SGHVS and FNYEAQ. This chain's CDR3 is CASSSSVNSYNEQFF. The CDR3, as DNA: TGTGCCAGCAGCAGCTCTGTCAACTCCTACAATGAGCAGTTCTTC.

This clone was seen just once. The J gene is TRBJ2-2, the V gene TRBV13; D could derive from TRBD1 or TRBD2 (5 bases each). The CDR3 has 16 residues. CDR1 is PRHDT and CDR2 is FYEKMQ in the germline V gene (reference sequence). The V end lost 5 bases, the J end lost 1 base, and 14 bases lay between the germline ends. In DNA, the CDR3 is TGTGCCAGCAGCCCGAGGAGAGGGGAGAACACCGGGGAGCTGTTTTTT. It encodes CASSPRRGENTGELFF.

The rearrangement links TRBV4-1 to TRBJ1-6; no firm D call. The germline gives CDR1 MGHRA, CDR2 YSYEKL. The CDR3 has 15 amino acids. V gave up 0 bases and J gave up 6 bases, with 9 bases separating them. CDR3 residues: CASSQDEMSNSPLHF. CDR3 coding DNA: TGCGCCAGCAGCCAAGATGAGATGAGTAATTCACCCCTCCACTTT.

The chain uses TRBV2 and TRBJ1-2, with D unclear. This CDR3 spans 10 amino acids. V dropped 3 bases and J dropped 6 bases, with 2 bases sitting between them. In germline, CDR1 is SNHLY, CDR2 FYNNEI. CDR3 protein: CASSDDGYTF. CDR3 bases: TGTGCCAGCAGTGACGATGGCTACACCTTC.

The chain employs TRBV7-2 and TRBJ2-5; D is undetermined. The V gene's germline CDR1 is SGHTA and CDR2 FQGNSA. The ends were cut back, 5 bases at V and 7 bases at J, with 14 bases in the middle. This CDR3 is 13 amino acids long. The CDR3 here is CASSKPPAGTQYF. CDR3 coding DNA: TGTGCCAGCAGCAAACCCCCGGCAGGGACCCAGTACTTC.

This chain uses TRBV29-1 with TRBJ2-5; D is unclear. The V end was cut by 3 bases, the J end by 4 bases, with 9 bases between. CDR1 is SQVTM and CDR2 is ANQGSEA in the germline V gene. This CDR3 has 12 residues. As DNA, the CDR3 is TGCAGCGTTGACTTGCTAGGAGAGACCCAGTACTTC. It is translated as CSVDLLGETQYF.

This chain links TRBV27 with TRBJ2-3, with 7 bases fitting TRBD1. J was trimmed by 2 bases and V by 7 bases; bases with no gene match: 12. CDR3 size: 16 residues. From germline, CDR1 is MNHEY and CDR2 SMNVEV (reference sequence). CDR3 bases: TGTGCCAGCACCGGGGCCGGGACAGTCATCACAGATACGCAGTATTTT. The encoded protein is CASTGAGTVITDTQYF.

The J gene is TRBJ2-7, the V gene TRBV19; D is unresolved. V dropped 1 base and J dropped 0 bases, with 16 bases sitting between them. Germline V gene data show CDR1 as LNHDA and CDR2 as SQIVND (reference sequence). The CDR3 runs 17 residues. The CDR3 bases are TGTGCCAGTAGTATAGGTGGGGTCGGACGGAGCTCCTACGAGCAGTACTTC. This gives the protein CASSIGGVGRSSYEQYF.

The chain employs TRBV6-5 and TRBJ1-2; 8 bases agree with TRBD1. The V gene end was trimmed by 0 bases and the J gene end by 3 bases; junction bases not matched to a gene: 3. The CDR3 spans 15 residues. Germline assignment: CDR1 MNHEY and CDR2 SVGAGI. The CDR3 nucleotides read TGTGCCAGCAGTTACTCGACAGGGGCCGACTATGGCTACACCTTC. This translates into CASSYSTGADYGYTF.

The chain joins TRBV28 to TRBJ1-3, with TRBD1 matching 11 bases. The V and J ends lost 0 bases and 0 bases, in that order; junction bases with no gene match: 10. Germline CDR1 is MDHEN and CDR2 is SYDVKM. There are 20 residues in the CDR3. The CDR3 region is CASSLWSVGTGGTSGNTIYF. The CDR3, as DNA: TGTGCCAGCAGTTTATGGAGCGTGGGGACAGGGGGAACCTCTGGAAACACCATATATTTT.

This clone showed up just a few times. The gene calls are TRBV13 and TRBJ2-1; 10 nucleotides agree with TRBD2. Trimming removed 6 bases from V and 8 bases from J; junction bases left unmatched: 10. This CDR3 has 15 amino acids. The germline V gene has CDR1 PRHDT and CDR2 FYEKMQ (reference sequence). CDR3 sequence: CASSSGTSVYHEQFF. The DNA of the CDR3 is TGTGCCAGCAGTTCCGGGACTAGCGTTTATCATGAGCAGTTCTTC.